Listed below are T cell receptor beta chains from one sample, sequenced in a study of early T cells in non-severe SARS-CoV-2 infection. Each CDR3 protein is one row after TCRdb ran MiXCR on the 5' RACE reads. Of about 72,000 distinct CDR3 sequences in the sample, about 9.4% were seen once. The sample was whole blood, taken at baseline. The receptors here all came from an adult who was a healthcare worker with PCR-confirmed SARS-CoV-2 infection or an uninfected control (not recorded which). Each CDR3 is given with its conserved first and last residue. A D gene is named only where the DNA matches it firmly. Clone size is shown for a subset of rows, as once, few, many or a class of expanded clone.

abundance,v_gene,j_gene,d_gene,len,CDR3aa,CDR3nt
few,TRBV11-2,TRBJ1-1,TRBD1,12,CASSYSTGEAFF,TGTGCCAGCAGCTATTCGACAGGGGAAGCTTTCTTT
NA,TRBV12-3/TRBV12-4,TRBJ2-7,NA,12,CASSLLVYEQYF,TGTGCCAGCAGTTTGCTGGTCTACGAGCAGTACTTC
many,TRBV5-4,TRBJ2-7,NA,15,CASSPVGDSTYEQYF,TGTGCCAGCAGCCCAGTAGGAGACTCAACCTACGAGCAGTACTTC
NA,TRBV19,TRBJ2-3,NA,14,CASRSPGTSDTQYF,TGTGCCAGTAGAAGTCCCGGGACGTCAGATACGCAGTATTTT
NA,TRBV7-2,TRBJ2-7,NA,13,CASSFSGAYEQYF,TGTGCCAGCAGCTTTTCGGGGGCTTACGAGCAGTACTTC
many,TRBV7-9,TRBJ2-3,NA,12,CASSSSSNTQYF,TGTGCCAGCAGCTCATCTAGCAATACGCAGTATTTT
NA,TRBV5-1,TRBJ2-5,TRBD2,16,CASSSKAGGKEETQYF,TGCGCCAGCAGCTCCAAAGCGGGGGGGAAGGAAGAGACCCAGTACTTC
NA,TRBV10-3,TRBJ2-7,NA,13,CAILRGDTYEQYF,TGTGCCATCCTCAGGGGGGATACCTACGAGCAGTACTTC
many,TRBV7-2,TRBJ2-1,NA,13,CASSLVWGNEQFF,TGTGCCAGCAGCTTAGTTTGGGGAAATGAGCAGTTCTTC
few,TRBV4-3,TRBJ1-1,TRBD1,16,CASSQNRGSVNTEAFF,TGCGCCAGCAGCCAGAACAGGGGATCGGTGAACACTGAAGCTTTCTTT
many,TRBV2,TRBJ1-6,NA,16,CASSEVGGGYNSPLHF,TGTGCCAGCAGTGAAGTCGGCGGCGGGTATAATTCACCCCTCCACTTT
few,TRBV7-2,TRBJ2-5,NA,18,CASSLHVFRGRTQETQYF,TGTGCCAGCAGCTTACACGTGTTTAGGGGAAGGACCCAAGAGACCCAGTACTTC
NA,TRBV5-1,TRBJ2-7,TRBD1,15,CASSLKRDSSYEQYF,TGCGCCAGCAGCTTGAAAAGGGACAGCTCCTACGAGCAGTACTTC
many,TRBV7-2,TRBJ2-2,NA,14,CASSSQANTGELFF,TGTGCCAGCAGCTCGCAAGCGAACACCGGGGAGCTGTTTTTT
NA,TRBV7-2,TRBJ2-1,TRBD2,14,CASSLGTSANEQFF,TGTGCCAGCAGCCTCGGGACTAGCGCAAATGAGCAGTTCTTC
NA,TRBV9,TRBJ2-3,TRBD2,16,CASSVDRGGAIDTQYF,TGTGCCAGCAGCGTAGATCGCGGGGGGGCCATAGATACGCAGTATTTT
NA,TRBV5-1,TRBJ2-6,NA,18,CASSLRDSRLAGANVLTF,TGCGCCAGCAGCCTGCGAGACAGTCGTTTAGCCGGGGCCAACGTCCTGACTTTC
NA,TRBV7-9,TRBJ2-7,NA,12,CASLTGTDEQYF,TGTGCCAGCCTAACAGGCACCGACGAGCAGTACTTC